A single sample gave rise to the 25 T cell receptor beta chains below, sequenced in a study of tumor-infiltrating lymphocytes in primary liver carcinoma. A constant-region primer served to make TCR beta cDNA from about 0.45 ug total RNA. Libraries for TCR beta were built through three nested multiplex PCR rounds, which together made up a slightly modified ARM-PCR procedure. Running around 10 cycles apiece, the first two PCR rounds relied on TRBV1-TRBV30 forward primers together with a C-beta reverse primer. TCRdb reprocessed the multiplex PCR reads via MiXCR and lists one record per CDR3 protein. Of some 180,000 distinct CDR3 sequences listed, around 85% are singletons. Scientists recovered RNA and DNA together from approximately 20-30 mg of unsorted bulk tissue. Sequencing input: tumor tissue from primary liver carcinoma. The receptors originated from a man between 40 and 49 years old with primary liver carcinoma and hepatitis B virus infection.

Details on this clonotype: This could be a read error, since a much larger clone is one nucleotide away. The CDR3 is CASSYRLAGGSGQFF. The CDR3, as DNA: TGTGCCAGCAGTTACCGACTAGCGGGAGGAAGTGGGCAGTTCTTC. The V gene is TRBV6-5, the J gene TRBJ2-1; 13 positions match TRBD2. Germline CDR1 MNHEY, CDR2 SVGAGI. With 2 bases clipped from V and 12 bases from J, the junction kept 7 bases outside the gene matches. CDR3 size: 15 residues.

CDR3 in amino acids: CASSLGTSDSYNEQFF. The CDR3, as DNA: TGTGCCAGCAGTCTCGGGACCAGCGACTCCTACAATGAGCAGTTCTTC. The chain employs TRBV6-5 and TRBJ2-1; D might be TRBD1 or TRBD2, each matching 5 bases. The CDR3 runs 16 residues. The germline CDR1 and CDR2 sequences are MNHEY and SVGAGI. V lost 5 bases and J lost 0, with 14 bases in between.

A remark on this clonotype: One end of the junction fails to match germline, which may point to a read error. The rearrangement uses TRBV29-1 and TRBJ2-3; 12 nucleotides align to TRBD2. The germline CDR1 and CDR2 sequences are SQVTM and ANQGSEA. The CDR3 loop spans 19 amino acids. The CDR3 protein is CTVVGTLAGGGSIADTQYF. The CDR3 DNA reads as TGCACCGTTGTGGGAACACTAGCGGGAGGTGGTAGTATCGCAGATACGCAGTATTTC.

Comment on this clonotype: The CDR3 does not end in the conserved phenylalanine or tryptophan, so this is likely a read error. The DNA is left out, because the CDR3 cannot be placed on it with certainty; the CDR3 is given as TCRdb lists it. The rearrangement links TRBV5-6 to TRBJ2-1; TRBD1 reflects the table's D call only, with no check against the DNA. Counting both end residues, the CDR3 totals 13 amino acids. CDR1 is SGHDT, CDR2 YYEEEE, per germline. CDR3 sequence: CASSAPPTDEHFL.

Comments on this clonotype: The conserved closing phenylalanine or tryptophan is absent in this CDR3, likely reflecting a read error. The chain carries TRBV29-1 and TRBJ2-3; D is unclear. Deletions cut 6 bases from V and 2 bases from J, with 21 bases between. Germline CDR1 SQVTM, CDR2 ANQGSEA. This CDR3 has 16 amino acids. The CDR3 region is CSVAGVDGRHTDTQYL. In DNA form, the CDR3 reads TGCAGCGTCGCTGGAGTGGACGGACGTCACACAGATACGCAGTATCTT.

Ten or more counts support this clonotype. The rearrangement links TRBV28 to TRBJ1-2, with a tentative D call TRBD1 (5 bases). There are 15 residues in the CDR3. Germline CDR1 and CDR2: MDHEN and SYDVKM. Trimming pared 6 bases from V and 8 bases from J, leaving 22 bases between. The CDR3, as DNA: TGTGCCAGCAGACTACCCGCGGCTGGGGGGAGGGGCTACACCTTC. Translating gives CASRLPAAGGRGYTF.

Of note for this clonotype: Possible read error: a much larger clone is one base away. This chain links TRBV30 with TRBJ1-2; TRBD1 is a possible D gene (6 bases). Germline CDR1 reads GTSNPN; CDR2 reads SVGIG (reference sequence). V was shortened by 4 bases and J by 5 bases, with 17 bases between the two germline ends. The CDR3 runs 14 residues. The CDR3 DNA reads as TGTGCCTGGACTCGGGACACTTCTAGGTATGGCTACACCTTC. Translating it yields CAWTRDTSRYGYTF.

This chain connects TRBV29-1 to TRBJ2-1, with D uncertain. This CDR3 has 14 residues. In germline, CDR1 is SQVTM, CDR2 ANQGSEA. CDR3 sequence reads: CNLDKGSANNEQFF. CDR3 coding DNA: TGCAACCTTGATAAAGGTAGTGCGAACAATGAGCAGTTCTTC.

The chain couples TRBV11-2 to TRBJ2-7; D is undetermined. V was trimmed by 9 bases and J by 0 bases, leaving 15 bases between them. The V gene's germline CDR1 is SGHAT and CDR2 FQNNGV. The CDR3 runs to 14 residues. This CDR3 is CARSPNSNSYEQYF. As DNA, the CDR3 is TGTGCCAGAAGCCCTAACAGTAACTCCTACGAGCAGTACTTC.

CDR3 loop: CASILRGRAHEQYF. Here the CDR3 DNA reads TGTGCCAGCATCCTCCGGGGGAGGGCCCACGAGCAGTACTTC. The rearrangement joins TRBV6-2 or TRBV6-3 to TRBJ2-7; 7 bases align to TRBD2. The CDR3 runs to 14 residues. Germline CDR1 and CDR2: MNHEY and SVGEGT. V lost 7 bases, J lost 5 bases, and 11 bases stayed unmatched.

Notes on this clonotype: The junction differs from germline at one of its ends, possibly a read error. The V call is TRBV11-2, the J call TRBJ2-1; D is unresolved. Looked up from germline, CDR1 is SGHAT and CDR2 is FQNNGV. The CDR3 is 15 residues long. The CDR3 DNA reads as TGTGCCAGCAATTTAGATCTTGGGATCTACAATGAGCAGTTTTTC. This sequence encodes CASNLDLGIYNEQFF.

This CDR3 is CSVEGSPGITDTQYF. CDR3 in DNA: TGCAGCGTTGAGGGGTCCCCAGGAATCACAGATACGCAGTATTTT. The chain links TRBV29-1 to TRBJ2-3; the D is unclear. This CDR3 is 15 amino acids long. The germline gives CDR1 SQVTM, CDR2 ANQGSEA. V shed 3 bases and J shed 2 bases, with 15 bases lying between them.

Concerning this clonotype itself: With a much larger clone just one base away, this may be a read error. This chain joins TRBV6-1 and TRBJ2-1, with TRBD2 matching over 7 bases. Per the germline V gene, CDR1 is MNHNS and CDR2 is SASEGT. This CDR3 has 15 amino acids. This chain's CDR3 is CVSGVEGVSYNEHFF. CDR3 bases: TGTGTCAGCGGGGTCGAAGGAGTGTCCTACAATGAGCACTTCTTC.

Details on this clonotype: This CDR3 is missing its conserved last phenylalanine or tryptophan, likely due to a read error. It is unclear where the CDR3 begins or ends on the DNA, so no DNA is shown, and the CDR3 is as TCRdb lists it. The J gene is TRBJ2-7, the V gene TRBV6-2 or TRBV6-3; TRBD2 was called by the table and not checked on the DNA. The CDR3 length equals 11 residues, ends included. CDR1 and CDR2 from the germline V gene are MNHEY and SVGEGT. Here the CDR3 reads CAGSAGYEQYL.

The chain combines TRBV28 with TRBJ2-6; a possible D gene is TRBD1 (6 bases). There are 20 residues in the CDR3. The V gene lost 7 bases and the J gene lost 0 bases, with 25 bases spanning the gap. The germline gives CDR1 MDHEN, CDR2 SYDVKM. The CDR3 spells CASIPAGQRKGRSGANVLTF. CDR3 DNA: TGTGCCAGCATCCCAGCTGGACAGAGGAAGGGCCGCTCTGGGGCCAACGTCCTGACTTTC.

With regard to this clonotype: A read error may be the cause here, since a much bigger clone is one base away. The CDR3 DNA reads TGTGCCTGCAGCTCAATCACGCTCGGCCCGGCTGGCATGGCGCAGTATTTT. Its translation is CACSSITLGPAGMAQYF. The chain employs TRBV6-5 and TRBJ2-3, with D unclear. Germline CDR1 MNHEY, CDR2 SVGAGI. This CDR3 comprises 17 residues.

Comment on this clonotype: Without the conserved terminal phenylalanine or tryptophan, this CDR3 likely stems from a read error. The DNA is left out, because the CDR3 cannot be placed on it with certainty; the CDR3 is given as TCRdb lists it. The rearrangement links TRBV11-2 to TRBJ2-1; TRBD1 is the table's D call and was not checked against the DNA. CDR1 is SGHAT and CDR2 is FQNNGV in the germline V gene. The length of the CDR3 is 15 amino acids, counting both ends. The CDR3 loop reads CASSLRTGPGNEQYI.

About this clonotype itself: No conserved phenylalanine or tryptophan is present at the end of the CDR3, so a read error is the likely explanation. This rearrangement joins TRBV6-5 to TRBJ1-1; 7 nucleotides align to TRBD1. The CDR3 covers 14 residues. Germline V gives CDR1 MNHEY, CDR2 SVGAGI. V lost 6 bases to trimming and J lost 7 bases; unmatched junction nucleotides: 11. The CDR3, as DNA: TGTGCCAGCAGGTTAGTACAGGGGCCGGGTGAAGCTTTCATT. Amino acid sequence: CASRLVQGPGEAFI.

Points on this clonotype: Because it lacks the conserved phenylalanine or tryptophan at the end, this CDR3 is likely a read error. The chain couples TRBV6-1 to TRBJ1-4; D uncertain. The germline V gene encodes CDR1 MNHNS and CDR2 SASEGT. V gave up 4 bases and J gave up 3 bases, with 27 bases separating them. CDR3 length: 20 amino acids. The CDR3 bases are TGTGCCAGCAGTGCGTTACTTTTCGAGGCAGCACTTACTGCTAATGAAAAACTGTTTTCT. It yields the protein CASSALLFEAALTANEKLFS.

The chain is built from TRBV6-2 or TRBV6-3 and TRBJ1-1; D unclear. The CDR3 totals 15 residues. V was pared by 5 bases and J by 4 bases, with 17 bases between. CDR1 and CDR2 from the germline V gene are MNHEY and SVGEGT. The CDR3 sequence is CASSEQGSRSTEAFF. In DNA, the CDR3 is TGTGCCAGCAGTGAACAAGGGTCAAGGAGCACTGAAGCTTTCTTT.

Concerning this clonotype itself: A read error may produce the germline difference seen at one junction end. CDR3 sequence (DNA): TGTGCCAGTAGCAGAAGAAGTACAAGGAACACAGATACGCTGTATTTT. Its protein product is CASSRRSTRNTDTLYF. The V and J genes are TRBV11-2 and TRBJ2-3, with D hard to call. Germline values: CDR1 SGHAT, CDR2 FQNNGV. The CDR3 sequence is 16 residues long. Looking up the rest from reference TRBV11-2 and TRBJ2-3 gives the full variable domain: EAGVAQSPRYKIIEKRQSVAFWCNPISGHATLYWYQQILGQGPKLLIQFQNNGVVDDSQLPKDRFSAERLKGVDSTLKIQPAKLEDSAVYLCASSRRSTRNTDTLYFGPGTRLTVL.

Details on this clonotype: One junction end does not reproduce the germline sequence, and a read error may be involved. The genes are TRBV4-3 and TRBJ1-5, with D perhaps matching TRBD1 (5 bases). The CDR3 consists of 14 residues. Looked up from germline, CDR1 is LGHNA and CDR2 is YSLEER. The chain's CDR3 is CVSSQDRRGQPQHF. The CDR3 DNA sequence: TGCGTCAGCAGCCAAGATCGAAGGGGTCAGCCCCAGCATTTT.

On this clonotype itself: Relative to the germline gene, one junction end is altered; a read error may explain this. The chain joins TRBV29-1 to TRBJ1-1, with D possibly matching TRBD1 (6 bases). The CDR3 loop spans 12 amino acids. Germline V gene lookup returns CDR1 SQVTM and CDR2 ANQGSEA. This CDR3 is CRVDRMNTETFF. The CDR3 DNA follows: TGCAGGGTTGACAGGATGAACACTGAAACTTTCTTT.

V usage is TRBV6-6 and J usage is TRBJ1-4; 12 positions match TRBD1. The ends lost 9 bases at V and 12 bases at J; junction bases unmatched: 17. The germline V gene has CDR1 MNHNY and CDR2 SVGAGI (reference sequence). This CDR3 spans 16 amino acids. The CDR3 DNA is TGTGCCAGTAGTAACCGGGACAGGGGGCGAGGCGAAGAACTGTTTTTT. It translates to CASSNRDRGRGEELFF.

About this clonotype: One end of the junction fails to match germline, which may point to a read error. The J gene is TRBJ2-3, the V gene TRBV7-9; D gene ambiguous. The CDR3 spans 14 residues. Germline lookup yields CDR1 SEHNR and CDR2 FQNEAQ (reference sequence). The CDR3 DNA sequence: TGTGCCAGCAGCTCAAGACAAGGCACAGATAAGCAGTATTTT. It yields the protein CASSSRQGTDKQYF.